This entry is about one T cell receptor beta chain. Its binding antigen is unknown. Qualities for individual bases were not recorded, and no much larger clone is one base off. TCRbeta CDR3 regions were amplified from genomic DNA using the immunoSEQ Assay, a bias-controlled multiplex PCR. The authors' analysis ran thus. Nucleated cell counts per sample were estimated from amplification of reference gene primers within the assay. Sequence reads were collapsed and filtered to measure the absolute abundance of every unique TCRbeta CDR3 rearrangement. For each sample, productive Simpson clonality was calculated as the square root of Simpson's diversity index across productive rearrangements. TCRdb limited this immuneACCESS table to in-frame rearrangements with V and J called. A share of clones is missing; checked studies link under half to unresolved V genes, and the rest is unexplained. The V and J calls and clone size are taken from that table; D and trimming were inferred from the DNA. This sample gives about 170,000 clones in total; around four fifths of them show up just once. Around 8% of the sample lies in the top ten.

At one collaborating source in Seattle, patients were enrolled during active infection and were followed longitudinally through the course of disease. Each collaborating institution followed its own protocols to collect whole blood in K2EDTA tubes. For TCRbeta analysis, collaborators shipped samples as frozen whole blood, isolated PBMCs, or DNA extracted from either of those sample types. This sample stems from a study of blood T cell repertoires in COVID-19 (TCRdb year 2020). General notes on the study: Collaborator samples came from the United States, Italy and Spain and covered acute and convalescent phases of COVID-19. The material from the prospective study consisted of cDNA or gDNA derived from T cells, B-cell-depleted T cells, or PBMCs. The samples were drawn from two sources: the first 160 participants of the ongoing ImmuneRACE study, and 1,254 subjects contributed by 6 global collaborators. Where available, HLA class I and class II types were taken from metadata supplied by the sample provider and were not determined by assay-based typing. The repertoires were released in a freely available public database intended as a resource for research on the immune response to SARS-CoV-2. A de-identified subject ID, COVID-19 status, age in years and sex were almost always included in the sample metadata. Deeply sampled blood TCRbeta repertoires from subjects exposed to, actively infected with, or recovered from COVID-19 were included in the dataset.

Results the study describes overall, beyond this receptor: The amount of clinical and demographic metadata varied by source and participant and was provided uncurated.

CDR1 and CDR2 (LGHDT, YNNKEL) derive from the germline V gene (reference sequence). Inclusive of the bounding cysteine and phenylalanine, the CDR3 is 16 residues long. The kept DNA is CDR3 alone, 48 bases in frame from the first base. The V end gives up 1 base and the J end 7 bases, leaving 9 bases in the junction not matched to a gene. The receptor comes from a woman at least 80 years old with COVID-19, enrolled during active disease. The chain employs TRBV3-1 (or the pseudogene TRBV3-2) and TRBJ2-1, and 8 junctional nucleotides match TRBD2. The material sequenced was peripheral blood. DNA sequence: TGTGCCAGCAGCCAAGCGGTAGCGGGACGTTTAAATGAGCAGTTCTTC. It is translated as CASSQAVAGRLNEQFF.